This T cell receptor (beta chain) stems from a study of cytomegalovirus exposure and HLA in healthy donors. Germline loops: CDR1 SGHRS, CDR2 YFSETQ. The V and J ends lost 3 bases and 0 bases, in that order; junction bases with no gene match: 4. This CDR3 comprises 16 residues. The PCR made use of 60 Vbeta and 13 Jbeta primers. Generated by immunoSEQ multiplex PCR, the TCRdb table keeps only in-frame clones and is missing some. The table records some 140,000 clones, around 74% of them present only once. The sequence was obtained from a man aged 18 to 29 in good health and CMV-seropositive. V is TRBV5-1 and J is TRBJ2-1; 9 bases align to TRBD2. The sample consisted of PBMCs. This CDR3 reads CASSYSGGYSYNEQFF. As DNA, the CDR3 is TGCGCCAGCAGCTATAGCGGGGGTTACTCCTACAATGAGCAGTTCTTC.